The T cell receptor beta chain described here comes from a study of T cells in Graves' hyperthyroidism and ophthalmopathy. The study's findings and limits: Ophthalmopathy could be told apart from stable hyperthyroidism with a 13 V-J model.

For the diagnoses, clinical symptoms, serum thyroxine and TRAb, thyroid ultrasound and orbital computed tomography were used. Each 10 ml fresh peripheral blood draw supplied the PBMCs. Amplified regions were TCR beta CDR3 sequences from RNA transcripts. In the first-round RT-PCR of the TCR CDR3, the HTBI primer set was used. Each CDR3 protein gets one entry after TCRdb re-called the multiplex PCR reads with MiXCR. The sample includes some 270,000 distinct CDR3 sequences, over 20% of them seen just once. Regarding this clonotype: Its antigen is unknown.

The sequence came from a woman aged 40 to 50 with Graves' ophthalmopathy. Sequencing was done on a sample of blood.

The DNA for the CDR3 is TGTGCCAGTTCGGGACCTCATCAGCCCCAGCATTTT. This encodes CASSGPHQPQHF. The chain combines TRBV28 with TRBJ1-5, with TRBD1 as a possible D gene (5 bases). This CDR3 is built from 12 residues. V lost 9 bases and J 5 bases, leaving 11 bases between the germline ends. Germline CDR1 MDHEN, CDR2 SYDVKM.